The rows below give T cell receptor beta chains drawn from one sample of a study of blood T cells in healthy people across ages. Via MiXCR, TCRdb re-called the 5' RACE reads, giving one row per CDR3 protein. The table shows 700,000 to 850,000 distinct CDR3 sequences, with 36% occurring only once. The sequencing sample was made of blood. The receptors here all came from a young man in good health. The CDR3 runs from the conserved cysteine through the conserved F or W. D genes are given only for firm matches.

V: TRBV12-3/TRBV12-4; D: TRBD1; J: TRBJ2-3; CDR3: CASSVDRVSWRAQYF
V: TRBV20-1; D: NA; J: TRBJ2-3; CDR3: CSAELPTIRTDTQYF
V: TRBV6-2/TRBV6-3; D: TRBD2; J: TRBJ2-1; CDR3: CASSYSGTSGGNEQVF
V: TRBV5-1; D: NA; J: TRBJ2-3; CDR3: CASSLAQRSTDTQYF
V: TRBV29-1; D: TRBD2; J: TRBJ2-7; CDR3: CSVVPLAGGPETRYF
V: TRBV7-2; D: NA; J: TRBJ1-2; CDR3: CASSLGVRWATTQHNYGYTF
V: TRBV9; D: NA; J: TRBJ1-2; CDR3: CASSVGRLDYGYTF
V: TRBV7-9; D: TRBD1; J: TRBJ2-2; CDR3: CASRGQTNTGELFF
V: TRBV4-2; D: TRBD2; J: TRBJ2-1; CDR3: CAGSQDLGLAGEEQFF
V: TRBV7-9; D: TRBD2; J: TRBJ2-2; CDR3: CASSLRLADTGELFF
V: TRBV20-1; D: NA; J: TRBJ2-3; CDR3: CSALEGARGQTQYF